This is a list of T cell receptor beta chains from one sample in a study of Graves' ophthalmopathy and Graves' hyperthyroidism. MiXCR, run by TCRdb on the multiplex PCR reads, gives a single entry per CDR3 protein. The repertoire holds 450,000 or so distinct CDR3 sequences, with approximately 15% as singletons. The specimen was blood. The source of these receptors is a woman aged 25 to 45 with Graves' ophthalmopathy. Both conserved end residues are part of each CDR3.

CDR3aa: CASSQAGSYYGYTF; j_gene: TRBJ1-2; v_gene: TRBV14
CDR3aa: CASSLTPVTGELFF; j_gene: TRBJ2-2; v_gene: TRBV7-3
CDR3aa: CSSRAGYGYTF; j_gene: TRBJ1-2; v_gene: TRBV29-1
CDR3aa: CASNAQGGGQPQHF; j_gene: TRBJ1-5; v_gene: TRBV6-1
CDR3aa: CASRDTVRLNTEAFF; j_gene: TRBJ1-1; v_gene: TRBV7-9
CDR3aa: CAWSVQRWETQYF; j_gene: TRBJ2-5; v_gene: TRBV30
CDR3aa: CARGVGPSYEQYF; j_gene: TRBJ2-7; v_gene: TRBV7-6
CDR3aa: CASSLGWGSGGGYTF; j_gene: TRBJ1-2; v_gene: TRBV28
CDR3aa: CASNFQGPETQYF; j_gene: TRBJ2-5; v_gene: TRBV6-5
CDR3aa: CASSPPSYYGYTF; j_gene: TRBJ1-2; v_gene: TRBV18
CDR3aa: CASSDETSGGPDTQYF; j_gene: TRBJ2-3; v_gene: TRBV6-4
CDR3aa: CASSEDRRYGYTF; j_gene: TRBJ1-2; v_gene: TRBV7-2
CDR3aa: CSVEVPSGLPYEQYF; j_gene: TRBJ2-7; v_gene: TRBV29-1
CDR3aa: CASSQRQGSYEQYF; j_gene: TRBJ2-7; v_gene: TRBV3-1
CDR3aa: CASSPSRGSVNIKYF; j_gene: TRBJ2-4; v_gene: TRBV6-1
CDR3aa: CAIRSPGANVLTF; j_gene: TRBJ2-6; v_gene: TRBV19
CDR3aa: CASSRGFENTEAFF; j_gene: TRBJ1-1; v_gene: TRBV12-3/TRBV12-4
CDR3aa: CASSEHISGANVLTF; j_gene: TRBJ2-6; v_gene: TRBV28
CDR3aa: CASSRGDTEAFF; j_gene: TRBJ1-1; v_gene: TRBV2
CDR3aa: CSAVGDSYNQPQHF; j_gene: TRBJ1-5; v_gene: TRBV20-1
CDR3aa: CASGAGNSYEQYF; j_gene: TRBJ2-7; v_gene: TRBV6-2/TRBV6-3
CDR3aa: CASSFSGRQPQHF; j_gene: TRBJ1-5; v_gene: TRBV6-5
CDR3aa: CASSFRGRQYGYTF; j_gene: TRBJ1-2; v_gene: TRBV12-3/TRBV12-4
CDR3aa: CASNSGRGIVSGELFF; j_gene: TRBJ2-2; v_gene: TRBV5-5
CDR3aa: CASSGGTGTQETQYF; j_gene: TRBJ2-5; v_gene: TRBV6-1
CDR3aa: CASSLQGNKQYF; j_gene: TRBJ2-7; v_gene: TRBV12-3/TRBV12-4
CDR3aa: CASSVRRAGSYEQYF; j_gene: TRBJ2-7; v_gene: TRBV6-1
CDR3aa: CASSPGQGLYTEAFF; j_gene: TRBJ1-1; v_gene: TRBV11-3
CDR3aa: CASLGSNDYEQYF; j_gene: TRBJ2-7; v_gene: TRBV6-7
CDR3aa: CASSPTGSHEQYF; j_gene: TRBJ2-7; v_gene: TRBV18
CDR3aa: CASKTGLAGSETQYF; j_gene: TRBJ2-5; v_gene: TRBV12-3/TRBV12-4
CDR3aa: CASTLSPGPTRTGELFF; j_gene: TRBJ2-2; v_gene: TRBV27
CDR3aa: CAISESGIGSNQPQHF; j_gene: TRBJ1-5; v_gene: TRBV10-3
CDR3aa: CASSEPLRGSSYEQYF; j_gene: TRBJ2-7; v_gene: TRBV6-1
CDR3aa: CASSLRWNTNYGYTF; j_gene: TRBJ1-2; v_gene: TRBV12-3/TRBV12-4
CDR3aa: CASGPGQGIIEAFF; j_gene: TRBJ1-1; v_gene: TRBV12-5
CDR3aa: CASSLAGELYGYTF; j_gene: TRBJ1-2; v_gene: TRBV28
CDR3aa: CASSQELAKGLRGYTF; j_gene: TRBJ1-2; v_gene: TRBV4-1
CDR3aa: CASTRVGTGELFF; j_gene: TRBJ2-2; v_gene: TRBV25-1
CDR3aa: CASSMGPYRDRGQGKNQPQHF; j_gene: TRBJ1-5; v_gene: TRBV19
CDR3aa: CASSRLGRPTTQYF; j_gene: TRBJ2-5; v_gene: TRBV7-9
CDR3aa: CASSLRKAANYGYTF; j_gene: TRBJ1-2; v_gene: TRBV7-2
CDR3aa: CASSYPGGQPQHF; j_gene: TRBJ1-5; v_gene: TRBV6-5
CDR3aa: CASSLARRANQPQHF; j_gene: TRBJ1-5; v_gene: TRBV28
CDR3aa: CASSLSGTDKPQHF; j_gene: TRBJ1-5; v_gene: TRBV7-2
CDR3aa: CASSPSRETQYF; j_gene: TRBJ2-5; v_gene: TRBV10-2
CDR3aa: CASSISSGNTGELFF; j_gene: TRBJ2-2; v_gene: TRBV19
CDR3aa: CASSPRTGEGWSTEAFF; j_gene: TRBJ1-1; v_gene: TRBV13
CDR3aa: CSARTGPDYEQYF; j_gene: TRBJ2-7; v_gene: TRBV29-1
CDR3aa: CASQTTTPGELFF; j_gene: TRBJ2-2; v_gene: TRBV19
CDR3aa: CASSPLIAGFQETQYF; j_gene: TRBJ2-5; v_gene: TRBV4-2
CDR3aa: CASSVGSGYGYTF; j_gene: TRBJ1-2; v_gene: TRBV18
CDR3aa: CASSVVRGCGTEAFF; j_gene: TRBJ1-1; v_gene: TRBV9
CDR3aa: CASSESRGLSSYEQYF; j_gene: TRBJ2-7; v_gene: TRBV6-1
CDR3aa: CASSLSQGPSGNTIYF; j_gene: TRBJ1-3; v_gene: TRBV7-9
CDR3aa: CASSPTQGRAFF; j_gene: TRBJ1-1; v_gene: TRBV7-9
CDR3aa: CASSFPRTGAYEQYF; j_gene: TRBJ2-7; v_gene: TRBV28
CDR3aa: CASSSNRGVDGYTF; j_gene: TRBJ1-2; v_gene: TRBV6-5
CDR3aa: CASSLGGTYNPPLHF; j_gene: TRBJ1-6; v_gene: TRBV7-9